This is a list of T cell receptor beta chains from one sample in a study of OX40 agonist ivuxolimab in advanced cancers. The method was immunoSEQ multiplex PCR; TCRdb's version includes in-frame clones alone and lacks a portion of them. The sample has about 32,000 clones; about 83% are singletons. Here the sequenced sample was CD4+ or CD8+ T cells sorted from blood, taken in a trial of the OX40 agonist ivuxolimab. The receptors come from an adult with an advanced solid tumor such as melanoma, head and neck, liver or kidney cancer. The CDR3 runs from the conserved cysteine through the conserved F or W. A D gene is named only where the DNA matches it firmly. Not every row has a clone size; where given, it reads once, few, many or a size class.

V	D	J	size	DNA	CDR3
TRBV4-1	TRBD1	TRBJ1-1	once	TGCGCCAGCAGCCAAGACCTATACGGGACAGGCGGGGGGTTGGCTTTCTTT	CASSQDLYGTGGGLAFF
TRBV9	-	TRBJ2-1	-	TGTGCCAGCAGCGCTGCCTGGGGGGGGCATGAGCAGTTCTTC	CASSAAWGGHEQFF
TRBV7-9	TRBD1	TRBJ2-7	-	TGTGCCAGCAGCTTGACAGGGTTCGGCGAGCAGTACTTC	CASSLTGFGEQYF
TRBV6-5	-	TRBJ1-1	-	TGTGCCAGCAGTGAAGGTCTAGAGAACACTGAAGCTTTCTTT	CASSEGLENTEAFF
TRBV13	TRBD2	TRBJ2-5	-	TGTGCCAGCCGACCGGGACTAGCGTCGGGAGAGACCCAGTACTTC	CASRPGLASGETQYF
TRBV9	TRBD1	TRBJ2-7	-	TGTGCCAGCAGCGTAGCTGGGACAGGGGGCTACGAGCAGTACTTC	CASSVAGTGGYEQYF
TRBV30	TRBD2	TRBJ2-3	-	TGTGCCTGGACCCAAGGACTAGCGGGGTTTAATACGCAGTATTTT	CAWTQGLAGFNTQYF
TRBV27	-	TRBJ1-2	-	TGTGCCAGCAGTTCACAGGGCCATGGCTACACCTTC	CASSSQGHGYTF
TRBV19	-	TRBJ2-6	-	TGTGCCAGTAGCCTTGGACATTCCGGGGCCAACGTCCTGACTTTC	CASSLGHSGANVLTF
TRBV7-2	-	TRBJ2-1	once	TGTGCCAGCAGCTTCGGGGGATGGGATGAGCAGTTCTTC	CASSFGGWDEQFF
TRBV4-3	-	TRBJ1-5	few	TGCGCCAGCAGCCAAGGGGCCTGGAGCAATCAGCCCCAGCATTTT	CASSQGAWSNQPQHF
TRBV6-5	TRBD2	TRBJ2-5	-	TGTGCCAGCAGTTACGCGGGGGTGCGAGAGACCCAGTACTTC	CASSYAGVRETQYF
TRBV7-5	-	TRBJ1-1	-	TGTGCCAGAAGCTTAGTGGGGAACACTGAAGCTTTCTTT	CARSLVGNTEAFF
TRBV7-9	-	TRBJ1-4	-	TGTGCCAGCAGCTTAAAGGGGTTAAATGAAAAACTGTTTTTT	CASSLKGLNEKLFF
TRBV27	-	TRBJ1-5	-	TGTGCCAGCAGCCCCCCGGGGGATACTCAGCCCCAGCATTTT	CASSPPGDTQPQHF
TRBV11-2	-	TRBJ2-5	-	TGTGCCAGCAGCACAGGACAGTTTCAAGAGACCCAGTACTTC	CASSTGQFQETQYF